This TCR beta chain was captured in a study of T cells in Graves' hyperthyroidism and ophthalmopathy. This clonotype has a count of ten or more. Amplified regions were TCR beta CDR3 sequences from RNA transcripts. Using the HTBI primer set, a first-round RT-PCR was run on the TCR CDR3. TCRdb used MiXCR to reprocess the multiplex PCR reads, holding one entry per CDR3 protein. The table includes almost 500,000 distinct CDR3 sequences, 22% detected once. The germline V and J ends were trimmed by 9 bases and 5 bases, with 14 bases remaining between them. Per the germline V gene, CDR1 is MDHEN and CDR2 is SYDVKM. The CDR3 spans 12 residues.

The clonotype originates from a woman in her 70s with Graves' ophthalmopathy. Sequencing was carried out using blood. The chain has TRBV28 and TRBJ2-7, with D perhaps TRBD1 (6 bases). The CDR3 reads CASLGQSNEQYF. As DNA, the CDR3 is TGTGCCAGTCTAGGACAGTCGAACGAGCAGTACTTC. The variable domain in full, with the rest retrieved from reference TRBV28 and TRBJ2-7, is DVKVTQSSRYLVKRTGEKVFLECVQDMDHENMFWYRQDPGLGLRLIYFSYDVKMKEKGDIPEGYSVSREKKERFSLILESASTNQTSMYLCASLGQSNEQYFGPGTRLTVT.